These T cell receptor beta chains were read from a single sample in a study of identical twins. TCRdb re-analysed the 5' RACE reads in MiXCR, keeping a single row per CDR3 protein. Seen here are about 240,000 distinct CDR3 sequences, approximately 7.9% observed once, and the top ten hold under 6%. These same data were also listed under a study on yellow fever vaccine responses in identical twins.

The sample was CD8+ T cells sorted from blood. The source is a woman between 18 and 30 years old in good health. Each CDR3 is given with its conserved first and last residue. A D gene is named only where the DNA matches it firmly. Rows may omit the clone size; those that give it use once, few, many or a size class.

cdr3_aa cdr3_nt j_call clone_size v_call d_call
CSVADGMNTEAFF TGCAGCGTGGCTGACGGTATGAACACTGAAGCTTTCTTT TRBJ1-1 many TRBV29-1 -
CASSDGGRASDTQYF TGTGCCAGCAGTGACGGCGGGAGGGCCTCAGATACGCAGTATTTT TRBJ2-3 few TRBV6-4 TRBD2
CATSRFQGAGDTQYF TGTGCCACCAGCAGATTCCAGGGGGCCGGAGATACGCAGTATTTT TRBJ2-3 - TRBV15 TRBD1
CASSSRTGEAGKTGEEQFF TGTGCCAGCAGCTCCCGGACAGGGGAAGCGGGGAAAACGGGCGAGGAGCAGTTCTTC TRBJ2-1 - TRBV7-8 TRBD1
CASSLLRDADTQYF TGTGCCAGCAGTTTGCTGAGGGATGCAGATACGCAGTATTTT TRBJ2-3 many TRBV27 -
CASSQSPYEQYF TGTGCCAGCAGCCAGTCCCCCTACGAGCAGTACTTC TRBJ2-7 many TRBV7-9 -
CASSPTQGRDSPLHF TGTGCCAGCAGCCCTACTCAGGGGAGGGATTCACCCCTCCACTTT TRBJ1-6 - TRBV7-9 -
CASTRDGTNEKLFF TGTGCCAGCACTAGAGACGGTACTAATGAAAAACTGTTTTTT TRBJ1-4 few TRBV6-1 -
CASSFPTQFTSGGSYEQYF TGTGCCAGCAGTTTTCCGACGCAATTTACTAGCGGCGGGTCCTACGAGCAGTACTTC TRBJ2-7 many TRBV2 TRBD2
CASSLMGGSTDTQYF TGTGCCAGCAGCTTAATGGGGGGGAGCACAGATACGCAGTATTTT TRBJ2-3 - TRBV11-2 TRBD2